One and the same sample provided the 8 T cell receptor beta chains below, sequenced in a study of shared clonotypes between healthy human individuals. The naive CD8 population came from CD45RO-negative cells selected for CCR7, without terminally differentiated effector memory CD45RA+ cells. Profiling relied on immunoSEQ multiplex PCR, and the TCRdb table lists in-frame clones only, not all of them. The repertoire includes about 800,000 clones, around 96% of them detected once, and less than 0.3% sits in the top ten. Sequences were obtained from naive CD8+ T cells sorted from blood. The receptors shown here come from a man aged 25-45 years in good health.

This chain uses TRBV27 with TRBJ1-3; D ambiguous. Trimming removed 0 bases from V and 0 bases from J, with 3 bases in between. Germline V gene data show CDR1 as MNHEY and CDR2 as SMNVEV (reference sequence). The CDR3 is 14 amino acids. CDR3 region: CASSLSISGNTIYF. CDR3 nucleotide sequence: TGTGCCAGCAGTTTATCGATCTCTGGAAACACCATATATTTT.

The genes are TRBV10-3 and TRBJ2-2, with D possibly being TRBD1 (5 bases). CDR1 is ENHRY and CDR2 is SYGVKD in the germline V gene. The CDR3 is 13 residues long. With 8 bases removed from V and 1 base from J, the gap between germline ends came to 8 bases. The CDR3 spells CAIPQGNTGELFF. CDR3 in DNA: TGTGCCATCCCGCAGGGGAACACCGGGGAGCTGTTTTTT.

This sequence joins TRBV18 and TRBJ1-1; D may be TRBD1 (6 bases). The V end lost 2 bases, the J end lost 5 bases, and 12 bases lay between the germline ends. This CDR3 has 14 residues. Germline-derived CDR1 and CDR2 are KGHSH and LQKENI. This CDR3 reads CASSPLGANTEAFF. The CDR3 bases are TGTGCCAGCTCACCATTGGGGGCAAATACTGAAGCTTTCTTT.

The sample holds one count of this clone. The rearrangement uses TRBV5-1 and TRBJ1-2; possible D gene TRBD1, 6 bases. The germline gives CDR1 SGHRS, CDR2 YFSETQ. This CDR3 is built from 17 residues. Trimming pared 2 bases from V and 4 bases from J, leaving 21 bases between. The CDR3 loop is CASSLQGNTLESYGYTF. The CDR3 DNA reads as TGCGCCAGCAGCTTACAGGGTAATACTCTAGAGAGCTATGGCTACACCTTC.

This chain links TRBV15 with TRBJ1-1; D is ambiguous. With 1 base removed from V and 0 bases from J, the gap between germline ends came to 6 bases. Germline assignment: CDR1 LNHNV and CDR2 YYDKDF (reference sequence). The CDR3 consists of 14 residues. The CDR3 DNA follows: TGTGCCACCAGCAGAGTCCAACTGAACACTGAAGCTTTCTTT. Protein sequence: CATSRVQLNTEAFF.

The count of this clone is one. The rearrangement links TRBV6-6 to TRBJ2-1; the match to TRBD1 covers 7 bases. With V trimmed by 0 bases and J by 12 bases, 11 bases remained unmatched. CDR1 is MNHNY, CDR2 SVGAGI, per germline (reference sequence). The CDR3 runs to 15 residues. Here the CDR3 DNA reads TGTGCCAGCAGTTACTCAGTACAGGGGTACATAGGGCAGTTCTTC. Encoded protein: CASSYSVQGYIGQFF.

This chain links TRBV27 with TRBJ2-2; no reliable D call. There are 12 residues in the CDR3. Germline CDR1 is MNHEY and CDR2 is SMNVEV (reference sequence). Trimming cost V 7 bases and J 5 bases, with 8 bases left between them. The CDR3 spells CASKLETGELFF. CDR3 coding DNA: TGTGCCAGCAAGTTGGAAACCGGGGAGCTGTTTTTT.

V usage is TRBV7-2 and J usage is TRBJ1-1, with D perhaps matching TRBD1 (5 bases). The germline V gene has CDR1 SGHTA and CDR2 FQGNSA. This CDR3 region has 14 residues. V dropped 5 bases and J dropped 0 bases, with 10 bases sitting between them. CDR3 sequence reads: CASSPGLLNTEAFF. The CDR3 DNA follows: TGTGCCAGCAGCCCGGGGCTACTGAACACTGAAGCTTTCTTT.